Following are 31 T cell receptor beta chains from one sample sequenced in a study of T cell responses to AZD1222 COVID-19 vaccine. Libraries were prepared by immunoSEQ multiplex PCR; TCRdb keeps only in-frame clonotypes and omits some of them. Here the sample spans more than 70,000 clones, approximately 83% being singletons. Specimen: peripheral blood, collected on day 0 of AZD1222 vaccination. Receptors originate from an adult in good health.

This clone was observed a few times. The J gene is TRBJ1-6, the V gene TRBV9; 11 nucleotides line up with TRBD1. The CDR3 extends over 17 amino acids. V gave up 4 bases and J gave up 3 bases; unmatched junction bases: 6. The germline gives CDR1 SGDLS, CDR2 YYNGEE. DNA of the CDR3: TGTGCCAGCAGCACGGGGACAGGGGGGTTCTATAATTCACCCCTCCACTTT. The encoded protein is CASSTGTGGFYNSPLHF. The full variable domain, with the rest looked up from reference TRBV9 and TRBJ1-6, is DSGVTQTPKHLITATGQRVTLRCSPRSGDLSVYWYQQSLDQGLQFLIQYYNGEERAKGNILERFSAQQFPDLHSELNLSSLELGDSALYFCASSTGTGGFYNSPLHFGNGTRLTVT.

The genes are TRBV10-3 and TRBJ2-7, with D possibly being TRBD1 (6 bases). This CDR3 has 13 amino acids. CDR1 is ENHRY, CDR2 SYGVKD, per germline. V lost 6 bases and J lost 3, with 12 bases in between. CDR3 coding DNA: TGTGCCATCAGAACAGGGACCGACTACGAGCAGTACTTC. Translated: CAIRTGTDYEQYF.

The CDR3 region is CASSRAPPTGLLPYEQYF. CDR3 in DNA: TGTGCCAGTAGCAGAGCCCCCCCGACAGGGCTCCTCCCCTACGAGCAGTACTTC. The rearrangement joins TRBV19 to TRBJ2-7; 7 positions agree with TRBD1. This CDR3 is 18 amino acids long. V lost 6 bases, J lost 2 bases, and 19 bases stayed unmatched. Per germline, CDR1 LNHDA and CDR2 SQIVND (reference sequence).

The rearrangement joins TRBV28 to TRBJ2-2; 14 nucleotides line up with TRBD2. CDR1 and CDR2 from the germline V gene are MDHEN and SYDVKM. This CDR3 contains 17 residues. V was clipped by 6 bases and J by 5 bases; unmatched bases: 8. The CDR3 region is CASRRGLAGVWTGELFF. In DNA form, the CDR3 reads TGTGCCAGCAGGAGGGGACTAGCGGGAGTTTGGACCGGGGAGCTGTTTTTT.

This clone is judged large. This rearrangement joins TRBV7-6 to TRBJ2-7; no definite D call. The CDR3 is made up of 13 amino acids. The germline gives CDR1 SGHVS, CDR2 FNYEAQ. V lost 5 bases, J lost 3 bases, and 11 bases lay in between. The CDR3 loop is CASSPEADYEQYF. CDR3 coding DNA: TGTGCCAGCAGCCCTGAGGCAGACTACGAGCAGTACTTC.

The rearrangement joins TRBV2 to TRBJ2-5, with D perhaps matching TRBD2 (5 bases). Trimming removed 9 bases from V and 0 bases from J, with 11 bases in between. The CDR3 has 13 residues. Germline V lookup: CDR1 SNHLY, CDR2 FYNNEI. The CDR3 region is CARQREYQETQYF. In nucleotides, the CDR3 is TGTGCCAGACAGAGGGAGTACCAAGAGACCCAGTACTTC.

The V and J genes are TRBV19 and TRBJ2-5; 8 nucleotides match TRBD2. After removal of 9 bases from V and 5 bases from J, the junction contained 17 bases not matched to a gene. The V gene's germline CDR1 is LNHDA and CDR2 SQIVND (reference sequence). This CDR3 spans 16 amino acids. The CDR3 DNA reads as TGTGCCAGCCGACCTCGAGCGGGAGCTGTAAAGGAGACCCAGTACTTC. Encoded protein: CASRPRAGAVKETQYF. Looking up the rest from reference TRBV19 and TRBJ2-5 gives the full variable domain: DGGITQSPKYLFRKEGQNVTLSCEQNLNHDAMYWYRQDPGQGLRLIYYSQIVNDFQKGDIAEGYSVSREKKESFPLTVTSAQKNPTAFYLCASRPRAGAVKETQYFGPGTRLLVL.

The chain has TRBV7-9 and TRBJ1-5; a weak D match, TRBD1 (6 bases). The CDR3 is made up of 15 amino acids. The V end lost 2 bases, the J end lost 1 base, and 9 bases lay between the germline ends. Germline loops: CDR1 SEHNR, CDR2 FQNEAQ (reference sequence). The CDR3 DNA is TGTGCCAGCAGCTTATTCACAGGGAGCAATCAGCCCCAGCATTTT. This translates into CASSLFTGSNQPQHF.

The V call is TRBV13, the J call TRBJ1-4, with a weak D call TRBD1 (5 bases). This CDR3 is 16 amino acids long. CDR1 and CDR2 from the germline V gene are PRHDT and FYEKMQ (reference sequence). V lost 5 bases, J lost 11 bases, and 24 bases lay in between. The CDR3 DNA reads TGTGCCAGCAGCCGATACCCCCGGGACGGGCGGTGGAAACTGTTTTTT. Its protein product is CASSRYPRDGRWKLFF.

V and J are TRBV4-3 and TRBJ2-1, with 13 bases fitting TRBD2. This CDR3 is 20 amino acids long. V lost 5 bases and J lost 2; bases outside the gene matches: 15. Germline V gives CDR1 LGHNA, CDR2 YSLEER. CDR3 DNA: TGCGCCAGCAGCTTTCGTTGGGGGACTAGCGGGGCTCTAACCTACAATGAGCAGTTCTTC. Protein product: CASSFRWGTSGALTYNEQFF.

The chain links TRBV7-9 to TRBJ1-6, with 10 bases identical to TRBD1. Per germline, CDR1 SEHNR and CDR2 FQNEAQ (reference sequence). The CDR3 extends over 15 amino acids. V lost 2 bases to trimming and J lost 6 bases; unmatched junction nucleotides: 1. The DNA of the CDR3 is TGTGCCAGCAGCTTACGGGACAGGGGTAATTCACCCCTCCACTTT. Its protein is CASSLRDRGNSPLHF.

The chain is built from TRBV15 and TRBJ2-5; 10 bases map to TRBD1. After removal of 3 bases from V and 4 bases from J, the junction contained 5 bases not matched to a gene. The CDR3 is made up of 15 amino acids. Germline CDR1 is LNHNV and CDR2 is YYDKDF (reference sequence). Written as DNA, the CDR3 is TGTGCCACCAGCAGCCGGGACAGGGGCCCAGAGACCCAGTACTTC. Protein product: CATSSRDRGPETQYF.

This rearrangement joins TRBV5-6 to TRBJ2-7; the D is unclear. V lost 0 bases, J lost 6 bases, and 7 bases lay in between. This CDR3 comprises 12 residues. Germline values: CDR1 SGHDT, CDR2 YYEEEE. The CDR3 DNA reads TGTGCCAGCAGCTTGGGCCTTGGCGAGCAGTACTTC. Translated: CASSLGLGEQYF.

The chain joins TRBV11-1 to TRBJ2-5; D is possibly TRBD2 (6 bases). CDR3 length equals 16 residues. Between the trimmed V and J ends, which lost 0 bases and 0 bases, there was a span of 11 bases. The germline CDR1 and CDR2 sequences are SGHAT and FQDESV (reference sequence). CDR3 sequence (DNA): TGTGCCAGCAGCTTAGCGATAGGGGACTACCAAGAGACCCAGTACTTC. It translates to CASSLAIGDYQETQYF.

The rearrangement joins TRBV28 to TRBJ2-7; TRBD1 matches 7 bases. Germline V CDR1 and CDR2: MDHEN, SYDVKM. V was pared by 4 bases and J by 3 bases, with 6 bases of the junction left unmatched. The CDR3 has 14 residues. CDR3 nucleotides: TGTGCCAGCAGTTACAGGGGTCGGGTCTACGAGCAGTACTTC. Its protein product is CASSYRGRVYEQYF. Combining the CDR3 with reference TRBV28 and TRBJ2-7 gives the whole variable domain DVKVTQSSRYLVKRTGEKVFLECVQDMDHENMFWYRQDPGLGLRLIYFSYDVKMKEKGDIPEGYSVSREKKERFSLILESASTNQTSMYLCASSYRGRVYEQYFGPGTRLTVT.

The rearrangement uses TRBV4-1 and TRBJ1-5, with 7 nucleotides matching TRBD1. The CDR3 is 17 amino acids. CDR1 is MGHRA, CDR2 YSYEKL, per germline. V lost 1 base to trimming and J lost 0 bases; unmatched junction nucleotides: 6. This chain's CDR3 is CASSQVFRGSSNQPQHF. The CDR3 DNA is TGCGCCAGCAGCCAAGTGTTCAGGGGGAGTAGCAATCAGCCCCAGCATTTT.

The chain combines TRBV5-1 with TRBJ2-7; 10 bases line up with TRBD1. The V segment lost 2 bases and the J segment 7 bases; nucleotides outside the gene matches: 15. Per germline, CDR1 SGHRS and CDR2 YFSETQ. This CDR3 comprises 17 residues. The CDR3 is CASSFNRDRGFRGEQYF. The CDR3 DNA sequence: TGCGCCAGCAGCTTCAACCGGGACAGGGGCTTCCGAGGAGAGCAGTACTTC.

V is TRBV18 and J is TRBJ1-1, with TRBD1 matching 7 bases. The CDR3 runs to 15 residues. Germline lookup yields CDR1 KGHSH and CDR2 LQKENI. The trim removed 4 bases at V and 0 bases at J, leaving 5 bases unmatched. The CDR3 reads CASSLETGMNTEAFF. The CDR3 DNA follows: TGTGCCAGCTCACTTGAGACAGGGATGAACACTGAAGCTTTCTTT.

This clone has a handful of counts. The CDR3 is CASSIGTGSYTGELFF. As DNA, the CDR3 is TGTGCCAGTAGTATCGGGACAGGGTCATACACCGGGGAGCTGTTTTTT. V and J are TRBV19 and TRBJ2-2; 9 bases match TRBD1. The germline gives CDR1 LNHDA, CDR2 SQIVND (reference sequence). The CDR3 totals 16 residues. V lost 3 bases and J lost 3; bases outside the gene matches: 5.

The V and J genes are TRBV7-6 and TRBJ2-6; 10 bases align to TRBD1. Germline V gene sequence: CDR1 SGHVS, CDR2 FNYEAQ. The CDR3 is 16 residues long. V lost 5 bases and J lost 0; bases outside the gene matches: 1. CDR3 loop: CASSRTGGSGANVLTF. The CDR3 coding sequence is TGTGCCAGCAGCCGGACAGGGGGCTCTGGGGCCAACGTCCTGACTTTC.

This chain uses TRBV7-8 with TRBJ1-4; D is unresolved. Germline CDR1 SGHVS, CDR2 FQNEAQ. Trimming removed 5 bases from V and 0 bases from J, with 13 bases in between. The CDR3 has 16 amino acids. DNA for the CDR3: TGTGCCAGCAGCGCAGACGAAGGAGCAACTAATGAAAAACTGTTTTTT. It encodes CASSADEGATNEKLFF.

V is TRBV29-1 and J is TRBJ1-2, with D maybe TRBD1 (6 bases). This CDR3 contains 14 residues. V lost 3 bases and J lost 6, with 17 bases in between. CDR1 and CDR2 from the germline V gene are SQVTM and ANQGSEA. CDR3 amino acids: CSVDREWGRDGYTF. The CDR3 DNA sequence: TGCAGCGTTGACCGCGAATGGGGGCGGGATGGCTACACCTTC.

V gene TRBV12-5 combines with J gene TRBJ2-1, with D possibly being TRBD1 (6 bases). Trimming left V 5 bases short and J 4 bases short, with 9 bases between. CDR1 and CDR2 from the germline V gene are LGHNT and FRNRAP. The CDR3 consists of 13 residues. The CDR3 region has the DNA TGTGCTAGTGGTCCCCAGGGGTACAATGAGCAGTTCTTC. Translating gives CASGPQGYNEQFF.

In its sample, this clone was seen a few times. The chain employs TRBV10-3 and TRBJ2-1; 11 nucleotides align to TRBD2. Per the germline V gene, CDR1 is ENHRY and CDR2 is SYGVKD. This CDR3 spans 15 amino acids. The J segment lost 7 bases and the V segment lost 4 bases, leaving 6 bases of the junction unmatched. CDR3 in DNA: TGTGCCATCAGTGGGGGGGCTAGCGGGAGGAATGAGCAGTTCTTC. Translated, it gives CAISGGASGRNEQFF.

This clone was recorded once. The rearrangement links TRBV28 to TRBJ2-5; 15 nucleotides line up with TRBD2. The CDR3 has 16 residues. The junction had 7 bases not matched to a gene; V was cut back by 6 bases and J by 5 bases. Germline V CDR1 and CDR2: MDHEN, SYDVKM. CDR3: CASRTGTSGRTETQYF. The DNA of the CDR3 is TGTGCCAGCAGGACCGGGACTAGCGGGAGGACGGAGACCCAGTACTTC.

This chain connects TRBV11-1 to TRBJ1-2, with D unclear. The ends were cut back, 3 bases at V and 4 bases at J, with 9 bases in the middle. The V gene's germline CDR1 is SGHAT and CDR2 FQDESV (reference sequence). The CDR3 covers 13 residues. CDR3 sequence: CASSFPGFYGYTF. The CDR3 nucleotides read TGTGCCAGCAGCTTCCCGGGGTTCTATGGCTACACCTTC.

The gene calls are TRBV15 and TRBJ1-4, with 7 bases lining up with TRBD1. The germline CDR1 and CDR2 sequences are LNHNV and YYDKDF (reference sequence). J was trimmed by 6 bases and V by 0 bases; bases with no gene match: 4. CDR3 length: 15 amino acids. CDR3 loop: CATSRDPTGDEKLFF. DNA of the CDR3: TGTGCCACCAGCAGAGATCCCACAGGGGATGAAAAACTGTTTTTT. Full variable domain (missing parts from reference TRBV15 and TRBJ1-4): DAMVIQNPRYQVTQFGKPVTLSCSQTLNHNVMYWYQQKSSQAPKLLFHYYDKDFNNEADTPDNFQSRRPNTSFCFLDIRSPGLGDTAMYLCATSRDPTGDEKLFFGSGTQLSVL.

This chain connects TRBV19 to TRBJ1-5; D possibly corresponds to TRBD1 (6 bases). Germline V gene lookup returns CDR1 LNHDA and CDR2 SQIVND (reference sequence). The CDR3 contains 14 residues. Trimming stripped 4 bases from V and 5 bases from J, with 12 bases between. The DNA for the CDR3 is TGTGCCAGTAGTAGAGAAGGGGGATATCAGCCCCAGCATTTT. It specifies CASSREGGYQPQHF.

The chain combines TRBV5-6 with TRBJ1-1, with 7 bases matching TRBD1. The germline V gene encodes CDR1 SGHDT and CDR2 YYEEEE. This CDR3 contains 12 residues. After removal of 6 bases from V and 5 bases from J, the junction contained 4 bases not matched to a gene. In nucleotides, the CDR3 is TGTGCCAGCAACAGGGGATTAACTGAAGCTTTCTTT. Translation: CASNRGLTEAFF.

This CDR3 is CASSLLGQGAHGYTF. In DNA, the CDR3 is TGTGCCAGCAGCTTACTTGGGCAGGGGGCCCATGGCTACACCTTC. The chain combines TRBV7-2 with TRBJ1-2; 8 bases match TRBD1. This CDR3 has 15 residues. From germline, CDR1 is SGHTA and CDR2 FQGNSA. V shed 2 bases and J 6 bases; nucleotides not matched to a gene: 8.

The rearrangement links TRBV11-3 to TRBJ2-5; D is ambiguous. The germline gives CDR1 SGHNT, CDR2 YENEEA. The CDR3 covers 14 residues. Deletions cut 4 bases from V and 5 bases from J, with 14 bases between. Here the CDR3 reads CASSSFSVSETQYF. The DNA for the CDR3 is TGTGCCAGCAGCTCGTTCTCAGTTTCGGAGACCCAGTACTTC.